The source of this T cell receptor (beta chain) is a study of T cell repertoires in cytomegalovirus infection. Study-wide background: Public signatures in TCR beta pointed to CMV infection and matching HLA type.

One entry per CDR3 protein, called by TCRdb with MiXCR from the reads. Among approximately 100,000 distinct CDR3 sequences listed, under 55% were seen once. V was clipped by 5 bases and J by 0 bases; unmatched bases: 4. The CDR3 covers 18 residues. CDR1 LNHDA and CDR2 SQIVND come from the germline V gene (reference sequence). This clonotype was picked up a small number of times. Its specificity is unknown. The chain is built from TRBV19 and TRBJ2-1; 16 bases line up with TRBD2. The receptor comes from a human donor in good health (CMV status not recorded). Some clones in this sample may be carry-over from other donors' samples. The specimen was CD8+ T cells from cultured PBMCs, collected from culture after CMV antigen stimulation. CDR3 region: CASSQGLAGGSSYNEQFF. The CDR3, as DNA: TGTGCCAGTAGTCAGGGACTAGCGGGGGGGAGCTCCTACAATGAGCAGTTCTTC.